A selection of T cell receptor beta chains follows, all from one sample in a study of lung T cells in sarcoidosis with Löfgren's syndrome. TCRdb fed the reads into MiXCR, producing one record per CDR3 protein. The sample carries 60,000 to 65,000 distinct CDR3 sequences, roughly 20% recorded once. Sequencing was performed on CD4+ T cells from PBMCs. The receptors originated from a human donor with sarcoidosis (Löfgren's syndrome or another form), or a control subject (not recorded which). Each CDR3 is given without its conserved first and last residue.

J gene: TRBJ1-2
V gene: TRBV7-9
CDR3 protein: ASSLGSGNYGYT

J gene: TRBJ1-6
V gene: TRBV20-1
CDR3 protein: SAPDPSSYNSPLH

J gene: TRBJ1-1
V gene: TRBV28
CDR3 protein: ASSTTGNTEAF

J gene: TRBJ2-3
V gene: TRBV24-1
CDR3 protein: ATSDLGGGVSDTQY

J gene: TRBJ2-3
V gene: TRBV6-6
CDR3 protein: ASSYLQGTDTQY

J gene: TRBJ1-3
V gene: TRBV28
CDR3 protein: ASSPASTGAGNTIY

J gene: TRBJ2-1
V gene: TRBV6-1
CDR3 protein: AGRQGGNEQF

J gene: TRBJ2-5
V gene: TRBV28
CDR3 protein: ASSLGGTGETQY

J gene: TRBJ2-3
V gene: TRBV5-1
CDR3 protein: ASSLVQGTDTQY

J gene: TRBJ2-7
V gene: TRBV28
CDR3 protein: ASSLSGQGGGEQY

J gene: TRBJ2-5
V gene: TRBV18
CDR3 protein: ASSPAQQETQY

J gene: TRBJ1-1
V gene: TRBV19
CDR3 protein: ASRVVGMNTEAF

J gene: TRBJ2-1
V gene: TRBV20-1
CDR3 protein: SANEGYEQF

J gene: TRBJ2-2
V gene: TRBV28
CDR3 protein: ASSPQGAGELF